This T cell receptor beta chain came from a study of T cells of healthy individuals (dated by TCRdb to between 2017 and 2018). Counted from cysteine to phenylalanine, this CDR3 has 16 amino acids. Just CDR3 DNA is preserved here, 48 bases in frame from base 1. V is shortened by 5 bases, J by 3 bases, and the region joining them spans 13 bases. The germline V gene sets CDR1 to KGHDR and CDR2 to SFDVKD. The receptor library was made with 5' RACE. The listed sequencing device is Illumina MiSeq. TCRdb handled the public reads itself, with Q25 trimming in fastp and clone calling in MiXCR, and kept productive beta chains. Rows merge per CDR3 protein into single entries with the most common DNA and genes. Here the sample has about 63,000 distinct CDR3 sequences; roughly 17% occur a single time. Less than 6% of the sample rests with the top ten. Note on this clonotype: No cognate antigen has been identified for it. There are no base qualities to consult, and no much larger clone falls within one base.

This sequence originates from a human donor in good health. This sequence uses TRBV24-1 and TRBJ2-6; the D segment cannot be called with confidence. Here the CDR3 is given as CATSGRPRGGANVLTF. The bases are TGTGCCACCAGTGGACGGCCTCGTGGTGGGGCCAACGTCCTGACTTTC.